Shown below are 25 T cell receptor beta chains from a single sample sequenced in a study of T cells in Graves' hyperthyroidism and ophthalmopathy. Using RNA transcripts as the source, TCR beta CDR3 regions were amplified. A first-round RT-PCR of the TCR CDR3 used the HTBI primer set. A single record per CDR3 protein comes from TCRdb applying MiXCR to the multiplex PCR reads. The sample carries about 250,000 distinct CDR3 sequences, around 22% recorded once. Sample: blood. The source of these receptors is a man aged 25-45 years with Graves' ophthalmopathy.

This clonotype occurred a few times. A read error is possible here, since a much larger clone lies one base away. The rearrangement links TRBV11-3 to TRBJ2-7, with D unresolved. This CDR3 contains 12 residues. Germline CDR1 and CDR2: SGHNT and YENEEA. Trimming removed 2 bases at V and 3 bases at J, with 5 bases between. The CDR3 coding sequence is TGTGCCAGCAGCTTACTCCTCTACGAGCAGTACTTC. Translated: CASSLLLYEQYF.

The rearrangement links TRBV10-3 to TRBJ1-5, with 12 bases fitting TRBD1. V dropped 5 bases and J dropped 5; count of bases not matched to a gene: 7. Per the germline V gene, CDR1 is ENHRY and CDR2 is SYGVKD. The CDR3 has 16 residues. CDR3 nucleotide sequence: TGTGCCATCAGTAAGGCCGGGACAGGGGGCGATCAGCCCCAGCATTTT. Encoded protein: CAISKAGTGGDQPQHF.

The chain couples TRBV7-8 to TRBJ1-3; 7 positions match TRBD1. The CDR3 covers 15 residues. Trimming cost V 7 bases and J 3 bases; bases outside gene matches: 9. Germline V gene sequence: CDR1 SGHVS, CDR2 FQNEAQ. As DNA, the CDR3 is TGTGCCAGCACCGATAAAACAGGGGTTGGAAACACCATATATTTT. It yields the protein CASTDKTGVGNTIYF. The full variable domain, completed using reference TRBV7-8 and TRBJ1-3, is GAGVSQSPRYKVAKRGQDVALRCDPISGHVSLFWYQQALGQGPEFLTYFQNEAQLDKSGLPSDRFFAERPEGSVSTLKIQRTQQEDSAVYLCASTDKTGVGNTIYFGEGSWLTVV.

The chain joins TRBV27 to TRBJ2-2; D perhaps matches TRBD2 (5 bases). Per germline, CDR1 MNHEY and CDR2 SMNVEV (reference sequence). V shed 5 bases and J shed 5 bases, with 9 bases lying between them. There are 13 residues in the CDR3. The CDR3 region has the DNA TGTGCCAGCAGTGCCACGGGGACCGGGGAGCTGTTTTTT. Encoded protein: CASSATGTGELFF.

The rearrangement joins TRBV6-1 to TRBJ2-2; maybe TRBD2 (6 bases). V was trimmed by 7 bases and J by 2 bases, leaving 14 bases between them. The CDR3 loop spans 15 amino acids. Germline assignment: CDR1 MNHNS and CDR2 SASEGT. CDR3 in amino acids: CASMRGLINTGELFF. CDR3 DNA: TGTGCCAGCATGCGCGGACTAATCAACACCGGGGAGCTGTTTTTT.

The CDR3 bases are TGCGCCAGCAGCCCAACAGGGGGCTCTGGAAACACCATATATTTT. Translating gives CASSPTGGSGNTIYF. V gene TRBV4-1 combines with J gene TRBJ1-3; 8 nucleotides match TRBD1. The CDR3 sequence is 15 residues long. Germline V CDR1 and CDR2: MGHRA, YSYEKL. The ends lost 4 bases at V and 0 bases at J; junction bases unmatched: 2.

This chain uses TRBV6-1 with TRBJ2-5, with 10 bases matching TRBD1. CDR1 and CDR2 from the germline V gene are MNHNS and SASEGT. J gave up 1 base and V 5 bases, and 13 bases lay outside the gene matches. The CDR3 has 18 amino acids. CDR3 nucleotides: TGTGCCAGCAGTATGGGACAGGGGCGCGCTGGATCCCAAGAGACCCAGTACTTC. This sequence encodes CASSMGQGRAGSQETQYF.

This clonotype was seen a few times. The gene calls are TRBV7-3 and TRBJ2-2; D is unclear. The CDR3 consists of 14 residues. Germline lookup yields CDR1 SGHTA and CDR2 FQGTGA. V lost 0 bases to trimming and J lost 6 bases, with 8 bases between them. CDR3 nucleotide sequence: TGTGCCAGCAGCTTAACTGGTGGCTCCGGGGAGCTGTTTTTT. Protein product: CASSLTGGSGELFF.

The J gene is TRBJ1-1, the V gene TRBV9; D remains ambiguous. Germline V CDR1 and CDR2: SGDLS, YYNGEE. This CDR3 region has 15 residues. Trimming took 0 bases from V and 0 from J, leaving 9 bases between them. CDR3 DNA: TGTGCCAGCAGCGTAGAGGCAAGTCTGAACACTGAAGCTTTCTTT. It translates to CASSVEASLNTEAFF.

This chain uses TRBV12-3 or TRBV12-4 with TRBJ1-2; no reliable D call. The CDR3 length is 13 residues. Trimming took 3 bases from V and 7 from J, leaving 12 bases between them. DNA of the CDR3: TGTGCCAGCAGTTTCGGGAGGGTTGGTGGCTACACCTTC. Amino acid sequence: CASSFGRVGGYTF.

In this sample, this clonotype turned up many times. The chain carries TRBV30 and TRBJ2-1; the D is unclear. V was cut by 0 bases and J by 4 bases, with 19 bases left in between. Germline V gives CDR1 GTSNPN, CDR2 SVGIG (reference sequence). CDR3 length equals 17 residues. CDR3 region: CAWSVEAPPVSYNEQFF. The CDR3 coding sequence is TGTGCCTGGAGTGTCGAGGCGCCACCCGTGAGTTACAATGAGCAGTTCTTC.

This clonotype was found a few times. J is TRBJ2-1 and V is TRBV7-9; 10 bases are shared with TRBD2. Germline trimming cut 0 bases from V and 4 bases from J; bases unmatched to any gene: 3. CDR1 is SEHNR, CDR2 FQNEAQ, per germline (reference sequence). This CDR3 region has 16 residues. CDR3 sequence: CASSLAGTSVYNEQFF. The CDR3 bases are TGTGCCAGCAGCTTAGCCGGGACTAGCGTATACAATGAGCAGTTCTTC.

This clonotype was seen more than once but under ten times. The rearrangement joins TRBV5-6 to TRBJ2-5; D gene uncertain. This CDR3 has 11 residues. The ends were cut back, 1 base at V and 6 bases at J, with 4 bases in the middle. Germline loops: CDR1 SGHDT, CDR2 YYEEEE. CDR3 DNA sequence: TGTGCCAGCAGCTTGAGGAAGACCCAGTACTTC. It is translated as CASSLRKTQYF.

This chain joins TRBV7-9 and TRBJ1-2; D is possibly TRBD1 (6 bases). CDR1 is SEHNR, CDR2 FQNEAQ, per germline (reference sequence). This CDR3 is 15 amino acids long. V was trimmed by 5 bases and J by 3 bases, leaving 16 bases between them. The CDR3 spells CASSQGGGLDYGYTF. CDR3 bases: TGTGCCAGCAGCCAAGGGGGGGGGTTGGACTATGGCTACACCTTC.

This clonotype came up many times. The J gene is TRBJ1-2, the V gene TRBV12-5; D call uncertain. V dropped 3 bases and J dropped 2 bases, with 10 bases sitting between them. Germline V lookup: CDR1 LGHNT, CDR2 FRNRAP. The CDR3 has 14 amino acids. The CDR3 DNA reads TGTGCTAGTGGTTTTCTCCCAGGCAACTATGGCTACACCTTC. Its translation: CASGFLPGNYGYTF. The full variable domain, its missing parts supplied by reference TRBV12-5 and TRBJ1-2, is DARVTQTPRHKVTEMGQEVTMRCQPILGHNTVFWYRQTMMQGLELLAYFRNRAPLDDSGMPKDRFSAEMPDATLATLKIQPSEPRDSAVYFCASGFLPGNYGYTFGSGTRLTVV.

This clonotype has ten or more counts. V usage is TRBV6-1 and J usage is TRBJ2-1; 7 bases match TRBD2. Germline V CDR1 and CDR2: MNHNS, SASEGT. Losses at the gene ends were 8 bases for V and 6 bases for J; bases not matched to a gene: 7. The CDR3 has 13 amino acids. The chain's CDR3 is CASDSGEGNEQFF. For the CDR3, the DNA is TGTGCCAGCGATAGTGGGGAGGGCAATGAGCAGTTCTTC.

This chain connects TRBV12-3 or TRBV12-4 to TRBJ2-3; the match to TRBD2 covers 9 bases. Germline trimming cut 6 bases from V and 0 bases from J; bases unmatched to any gene: 4. This CDR3 comprises 15 residues. CDR3 in amino acids: CASSLAGISTDTQYF. The DNA of the CDR3 is TGTGCCAGCAGCCTAGCGGGGATAAGCACAGATACGCAGTATTTT.

This clonotype was found many times. The genes are TRBV20-1 and TRBJ2-3; D is perhaps TRBD2 (5 bases). The V end was cut by 3 bases, the J end by 5 bases, with 15 bases between. CDR3 length: 14 residues. Germline V CDR1 and CDR2: DFQATT, SNEGSKA (reference sequence). This chain's CDR3 is CSARISGGVDTQYF. The CDR3 DNA follows: TGCAGTGCTAGGATCAGCGGTGGGGTAGATACGCAGTATTTT.

The genes are TRBV20-1 and TRBJ1-5, with D possibly TRBD1 on 6 matching bases. The CDR3 length is 14 residues. Germline CDR1 and CDR2: DFQATT and SNEGSKA (reference sequence). V was cut by 3 bases and J by 1 base, with 10 bases left in between. The chain's CDR3 is CSASKGVSNQPQHF. The CDR3 DNA follows: TGCAGTGCTAGTAAGGGGGTCAGCAATCAGCCCCAGCATTTT.

The DNA for the CDR3 is TGTGCCACCAGTGAGCGGGCGACAGATACGCAGTATTTT. The encoded protein is CATSERATDTQYF. The chain uses TRBV24-1 and TRBJ2-3; TRBD2 is a possible D gene (5 bases). V was shortened by 4 bases and J by 3 bases, with 7 bases between the two germline ends. The CDR3 totals 13 residues. CDR1 is KGHDR and CDR2 is SFDVKD in the germline V gene.

This clonotype was observed a handful of times. V usage is TRBV2 and J usage is TRBJ1-2; D is ambiguous. The CDR3 covers 14 residues. V was trimmed by 0 bases and J by 4 bases, leaving 9 bases between them. Germline lookup yields CDR1 SNHLY and CDR2 FYNNEI. CDR3 DNA sequence: TGTGCCAGCAGTGAAGCGAGACGGACCTATGGCTACACCTTC. Amino acid sequence: CASSEARRTYGYTF. Together with reference TRBV2 and TRBJ1-2, the CDR3 gives the full variable domain: EPEVTQTPSHQVTQMGQEVILRCVPISNHLYFYWYRQILGQKVEFLVSFYNNEISEKSEIFDDQFSVERPDGSNFTLKIRSTKLEDSAMYFCASSEARRTYGYTFGSGTRLTVV.

This chain uses TRBV27 with TRBJ1-1; tentatively, D is TRBD1 (5 bases). The CDR3 spans 14 residues. The V and J ends lost 8 bases and 5 bases respectively, with 18 bases between them. Germline V lookup: CDR1 MNHEY, CDR2 SMNVEV (reference sequence). CDR3 coding DNA: TGTGCCAGCCGAGACGAATCCTCAGGGACTGAAGCTTTCTTT. Protein product: CASRDESSGTEAFF.

This clonotype was seen ten or more times. The chain carries TRBV6-1 and TRBJ2-1; 9 positions agree with TRBD2. The CDR3 length is 16 residues. The V segment lost 5 bases and the J segment 8 bases; nucleotides outside the gene matches: 13. The germline V gene encodes CDR1 MNHNS and CDR2 SASEGT. CDR3: CASSYDRGRAADEQFF. The CDR3 DNA reads as TGTGCCAGCAGTTACGATCGCGGGAGGGCCGCGGATGAGCAGTTCTTC.

The chain carries TRBV28 and TRBJ2-7; D is unclear. CDR3 size: 11 residues. CDR1 is MDHEN, CDR2 SYDVKM, per germline. CDR3 DNA: TGTGCTCACGGGCGGTCCTACGAGCAGTACTTC. Its translation is CAHGRSYEQYF. The entire variable domain, with the rest obtained from reference TRBV28 and TRBJ2-7, is as follows: DVKVTQSSRYLVKRTGEKVFLECVQDMDHENMFWYRQDPGLGLRLIYFSYDVKMKEKGDIPEGYSVSREKKERFSLILESASTNQTSMYLCAHGRSYEQYFGPGTRLTVT.

This clonotype was seen a few times. V and J are TRBV7-9 and TRBJ1-1; D uncertain. The CDR3 has 14 amino acids. Germline V gene lookup returns CDR1 SEHNR and CDR2 FQNEAQ (reference sequence). The V end lost 6 bases, the J end lost 1 base, and 12 bases lay between the germline ends. The CDR3 reads CASSLGSGNTEAFF. The CDR3 DNA is TGTGCCAGCAGTCTAGGTTCGGGGAACACTGAAGCTTTCTTT.